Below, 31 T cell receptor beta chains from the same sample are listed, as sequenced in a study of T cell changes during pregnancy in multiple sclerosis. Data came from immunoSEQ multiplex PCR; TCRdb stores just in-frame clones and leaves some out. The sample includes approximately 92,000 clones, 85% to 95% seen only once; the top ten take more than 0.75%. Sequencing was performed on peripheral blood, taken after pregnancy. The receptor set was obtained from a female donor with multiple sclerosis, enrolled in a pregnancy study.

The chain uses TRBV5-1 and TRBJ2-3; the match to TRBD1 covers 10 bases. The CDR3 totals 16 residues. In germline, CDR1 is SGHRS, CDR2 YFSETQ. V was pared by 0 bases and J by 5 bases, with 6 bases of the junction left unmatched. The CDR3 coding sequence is TGCGCCAGCAGCTTGGCAGACAGGGGGCAGGGAGATACGCAGTATTTT. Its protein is CASSLADRGQGDTQYF.

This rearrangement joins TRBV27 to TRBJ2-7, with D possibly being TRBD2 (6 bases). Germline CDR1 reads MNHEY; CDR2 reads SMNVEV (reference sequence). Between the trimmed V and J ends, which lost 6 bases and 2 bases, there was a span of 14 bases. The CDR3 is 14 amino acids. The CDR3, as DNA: TGTGCCAGCAGGCCTGGGGGGAGCACCTACGAGCAGTACTTC. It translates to CASRPGGSTYEQYF.

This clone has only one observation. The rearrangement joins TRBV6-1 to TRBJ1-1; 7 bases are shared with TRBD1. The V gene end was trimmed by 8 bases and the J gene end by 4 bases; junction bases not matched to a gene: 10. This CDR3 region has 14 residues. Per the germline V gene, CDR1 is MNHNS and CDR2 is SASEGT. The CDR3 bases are TGTGCCAGCCCAGGGCATAACAGGGGCACTGAAGCTTTCTTT. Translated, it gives CASPGHNRGTEAFF.

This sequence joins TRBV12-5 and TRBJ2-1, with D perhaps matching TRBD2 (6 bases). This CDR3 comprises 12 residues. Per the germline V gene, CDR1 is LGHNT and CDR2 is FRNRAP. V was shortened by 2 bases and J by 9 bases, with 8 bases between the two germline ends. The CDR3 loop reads CASGLRESEQFF. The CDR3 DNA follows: TGTGCTAGTGGTTTGCGGGAGAGTGAGCAGTTCTTC. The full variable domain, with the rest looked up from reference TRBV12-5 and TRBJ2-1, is DARVTQTPRHKVTEMGQEVTMRCQPILGHNTVFWYRQTMMQGLELLAYFRNRAPLDDSGMPKDRFSAEMPDATLATLKIQPSEPRDSAVYFCASGLRESEQFFGPGTRLTVL.

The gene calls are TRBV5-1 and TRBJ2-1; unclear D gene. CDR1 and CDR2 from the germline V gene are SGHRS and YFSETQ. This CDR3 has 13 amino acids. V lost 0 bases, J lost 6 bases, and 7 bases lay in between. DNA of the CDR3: TGCGCCAGCAGCTTGGACTCCCTCAATGAGCAGTTCTTC. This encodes CASSLDSLNEQFF.

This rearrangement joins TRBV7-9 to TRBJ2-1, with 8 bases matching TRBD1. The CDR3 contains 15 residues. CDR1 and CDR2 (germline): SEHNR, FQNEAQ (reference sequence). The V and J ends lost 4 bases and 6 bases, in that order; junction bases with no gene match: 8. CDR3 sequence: CASSSFRGPLNEQFF. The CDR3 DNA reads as TGTGCCAGCAGCTCCTTCAGGGGGCCCCTCAATGAGCAGTTCTTC.

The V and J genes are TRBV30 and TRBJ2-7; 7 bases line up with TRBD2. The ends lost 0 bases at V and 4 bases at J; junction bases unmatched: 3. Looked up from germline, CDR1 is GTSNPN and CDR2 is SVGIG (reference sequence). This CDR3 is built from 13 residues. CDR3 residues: CAWSVTSRYEQYF. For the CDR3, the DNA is TGTGCCTGGAGTGTGACTAGCAGGTACGAGCAGTACTTC.

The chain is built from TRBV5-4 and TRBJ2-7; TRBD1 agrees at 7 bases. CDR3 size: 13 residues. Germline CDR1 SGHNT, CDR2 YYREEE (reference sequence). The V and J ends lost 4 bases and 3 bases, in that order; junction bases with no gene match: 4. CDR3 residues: CASSGGQNYEQYF. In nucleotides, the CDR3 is TGTGCCAGCAGCGGGGGACAGAACTACGAGCAGTACTTC.

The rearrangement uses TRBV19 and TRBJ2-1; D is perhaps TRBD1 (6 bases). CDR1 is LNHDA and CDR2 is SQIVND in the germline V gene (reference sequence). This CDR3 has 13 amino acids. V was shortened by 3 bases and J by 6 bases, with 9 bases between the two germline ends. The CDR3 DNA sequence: TGTGCCAGTAGTATCGGGACAACCAATGAGCAGTTCTTC. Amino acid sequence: CASSIGTTNEQFF.

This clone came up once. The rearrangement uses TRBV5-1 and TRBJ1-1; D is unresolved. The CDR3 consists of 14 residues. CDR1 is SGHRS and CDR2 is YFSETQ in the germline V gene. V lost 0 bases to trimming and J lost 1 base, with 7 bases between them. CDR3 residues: CASSLAGGNTEAFF. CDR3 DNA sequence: TGCGCCAGCAGCTTGGCCGGCGGGAACACTGAAGCTTTCTTT.

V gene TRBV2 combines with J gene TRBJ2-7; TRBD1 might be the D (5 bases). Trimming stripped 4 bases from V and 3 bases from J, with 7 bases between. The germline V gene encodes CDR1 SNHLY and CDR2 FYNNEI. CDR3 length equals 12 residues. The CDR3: CASSGQLYEQYF. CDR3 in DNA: TGTGCCAGCAGTGGACAGCTCTACGAGCAGTACTTC.

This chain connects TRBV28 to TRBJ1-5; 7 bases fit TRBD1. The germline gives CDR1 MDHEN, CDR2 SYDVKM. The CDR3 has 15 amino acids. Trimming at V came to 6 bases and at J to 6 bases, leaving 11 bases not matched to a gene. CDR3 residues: CASRTLQGPGQPQHF. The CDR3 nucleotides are TGTGCCAGCAGGACGTTACAGGGGCCAGGTCAGCCCCAGCATTTT.

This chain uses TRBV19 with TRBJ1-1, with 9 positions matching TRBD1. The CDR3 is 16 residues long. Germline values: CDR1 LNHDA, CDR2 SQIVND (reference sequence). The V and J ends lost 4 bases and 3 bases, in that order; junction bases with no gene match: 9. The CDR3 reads CASSTRDRARDTEAFF. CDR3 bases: TGTGCCAGTAGTACCCGGGACAGGGCCCGGGACACTGAAGCTTTCTTT.

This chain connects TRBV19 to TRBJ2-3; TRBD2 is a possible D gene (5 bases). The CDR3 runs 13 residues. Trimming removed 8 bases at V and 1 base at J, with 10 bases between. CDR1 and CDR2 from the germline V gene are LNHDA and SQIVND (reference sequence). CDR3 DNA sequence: TGTGCCAGTCGAGAGCGGCGCACAGATACGCAGTATTTT. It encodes CASRERRTDTQYF.

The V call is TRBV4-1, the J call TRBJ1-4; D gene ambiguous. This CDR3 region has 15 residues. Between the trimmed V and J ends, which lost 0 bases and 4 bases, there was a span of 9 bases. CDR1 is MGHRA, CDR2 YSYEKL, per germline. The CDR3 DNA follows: TGCGCCAGCAGCCAAGAATATGCGGGTAATGAAAAACTGTTTTTT. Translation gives CASSQEYAGNEKLFF.

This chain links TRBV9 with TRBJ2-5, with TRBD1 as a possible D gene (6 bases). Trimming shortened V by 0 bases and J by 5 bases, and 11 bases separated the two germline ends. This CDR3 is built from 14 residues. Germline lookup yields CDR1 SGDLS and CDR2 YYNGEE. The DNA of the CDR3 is TGTGCCAGCAGCGTAGCGCCAGGGGCGGAGACCCAGTACTTC. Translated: CASSVAPGAETQYF.

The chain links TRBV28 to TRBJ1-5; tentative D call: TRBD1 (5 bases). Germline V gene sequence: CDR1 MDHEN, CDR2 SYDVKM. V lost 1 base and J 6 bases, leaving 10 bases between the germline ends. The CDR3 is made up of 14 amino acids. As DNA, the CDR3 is TGTGCCAGCAGTTTATACCAGGGAAGTCAGCCCCAGCATTTT. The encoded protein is CASSLYQGSQPQHF.

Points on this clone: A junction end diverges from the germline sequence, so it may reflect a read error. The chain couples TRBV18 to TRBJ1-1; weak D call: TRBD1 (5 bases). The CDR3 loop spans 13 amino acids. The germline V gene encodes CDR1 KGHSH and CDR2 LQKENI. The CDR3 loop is CASSPAGNAEAFF. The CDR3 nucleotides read TGTGCCAGCTCGCCGGCAGGGAACGCTGAAGCTTTCTTT.

In DNA, the CDR3 is TGCGCCAGCAGCTTGGGCGGTAGACTAGCGGGTACTCAAGAGACCCAGTACTTC. Amino acid sequence: CASSLGGRLAGTQETQYF. The chain employs TRBV5-1 and TRBJ2-5; 10 bases line up with TRBD2. This CDR3 is 18 amino acids long. Germline loops: CDR1 SGHRS, CDR2 YFSETQ. V was pared by 0 bases and J by 2 bases, with 10 bases of the junction left unmatched.

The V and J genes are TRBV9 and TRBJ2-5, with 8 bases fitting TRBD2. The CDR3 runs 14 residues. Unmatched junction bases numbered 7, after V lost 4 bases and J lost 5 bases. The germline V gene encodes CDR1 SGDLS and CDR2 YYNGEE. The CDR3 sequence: CASSSESGGETQYF. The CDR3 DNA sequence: TGTGCCAGCAGCTCCGAGTCGGGGGGGGAGACCCAGTACTTC.

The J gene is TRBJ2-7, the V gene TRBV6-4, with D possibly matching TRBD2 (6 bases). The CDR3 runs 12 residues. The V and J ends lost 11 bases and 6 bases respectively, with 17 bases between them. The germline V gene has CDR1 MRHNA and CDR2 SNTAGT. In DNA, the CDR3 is TGTGCCGGGGGACTTAGCCGCTGCGAGCAGTACTTC. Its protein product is CAGGLSRCEQYF.

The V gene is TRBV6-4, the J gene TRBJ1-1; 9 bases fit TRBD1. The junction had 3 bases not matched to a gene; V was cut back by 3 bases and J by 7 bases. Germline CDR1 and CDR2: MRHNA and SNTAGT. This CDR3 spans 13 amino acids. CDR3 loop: CASSEKDRGEAFF. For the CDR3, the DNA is TGTGCCAGCAGTGAGAAGGACAGGGGTGAAGCTTTCTTT.

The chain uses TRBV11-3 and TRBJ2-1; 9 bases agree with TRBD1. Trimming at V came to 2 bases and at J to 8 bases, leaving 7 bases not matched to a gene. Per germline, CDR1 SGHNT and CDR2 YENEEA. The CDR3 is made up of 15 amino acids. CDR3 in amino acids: CASSLTGTGWDEQFF. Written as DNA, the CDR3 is TGTGCCAGCAGCTTAACCGGGACAGGGTGGGATGAGCAGTTCTTC.

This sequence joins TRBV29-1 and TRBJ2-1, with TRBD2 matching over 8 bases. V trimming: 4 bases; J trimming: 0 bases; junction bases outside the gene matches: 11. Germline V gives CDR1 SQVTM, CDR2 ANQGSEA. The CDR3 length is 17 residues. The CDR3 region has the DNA TGCAGCGTTGGTGGGACCTTAGCGGGGACCTCCTACAATGAGCAGTTCTTC. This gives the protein CSVGGTLAGTSYNEQFF.

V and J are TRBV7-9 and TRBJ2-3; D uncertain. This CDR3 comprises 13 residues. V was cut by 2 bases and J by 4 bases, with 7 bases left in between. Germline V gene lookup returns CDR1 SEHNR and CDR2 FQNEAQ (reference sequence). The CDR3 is CASSLPRADTQYF. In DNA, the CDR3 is TGTGCCAGCAGCTTACCCCGAGCAGATACGCAGTATTTT.

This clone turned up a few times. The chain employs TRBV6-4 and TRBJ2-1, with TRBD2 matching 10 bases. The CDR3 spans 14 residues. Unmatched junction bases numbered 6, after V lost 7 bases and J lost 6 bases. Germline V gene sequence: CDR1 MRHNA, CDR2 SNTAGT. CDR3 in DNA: TGTGCCAGCAAGAGCGGGAGGGCCGGCAATGAGCAGTTCTTC. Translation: CASKSGRAGNEQFF.

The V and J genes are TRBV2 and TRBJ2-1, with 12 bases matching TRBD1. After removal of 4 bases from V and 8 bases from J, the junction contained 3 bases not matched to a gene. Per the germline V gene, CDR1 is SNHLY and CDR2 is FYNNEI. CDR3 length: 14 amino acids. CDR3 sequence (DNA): TGTGCCAGCAGTGGGGACAGGGGGCACTATGAGCAGTTCTTC. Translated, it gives CASSGDRGHYEQFF.

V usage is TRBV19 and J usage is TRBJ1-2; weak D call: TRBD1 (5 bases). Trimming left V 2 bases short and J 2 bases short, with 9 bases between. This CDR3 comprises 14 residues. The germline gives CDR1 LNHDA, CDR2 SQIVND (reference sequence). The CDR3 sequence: CASSIQGSNYGYTF. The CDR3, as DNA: TGTGCCAGTAGTATACAGGGTTCGAACTATGGCTACACCTTC.

The CDR3 nucleotides read TGTGCCAGCAGTTTTGGCCCGACTAGCGGTGGCTCCTACGAGCAGTACTTC. Its protein is CASSFGPTSGGSYEQYF. The chain uses TRBV28 and TRBJ2-7; TRBD2 matches 9 bases. Trimming cost V 3 bases and J 0 bases; bases outside gene matches: 9. The germline gives CDR1 MDHEN, CDR2 SYDVKM. The length of the CDR3 is 17 residues.

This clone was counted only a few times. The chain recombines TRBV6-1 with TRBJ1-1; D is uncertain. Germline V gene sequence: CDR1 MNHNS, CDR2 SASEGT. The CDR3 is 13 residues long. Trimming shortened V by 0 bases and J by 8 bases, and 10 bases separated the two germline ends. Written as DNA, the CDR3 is TGTGCCAGCAGTGAAGCGAGAGGGTGGGAAGCTTTCTTT. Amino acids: CASSEARGWEAFF.

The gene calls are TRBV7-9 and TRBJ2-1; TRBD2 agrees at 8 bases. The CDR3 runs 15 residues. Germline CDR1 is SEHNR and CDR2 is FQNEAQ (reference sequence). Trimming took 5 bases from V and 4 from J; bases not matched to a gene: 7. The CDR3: CASSPGTSGYNEQFF. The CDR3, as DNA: TGTGCCAGCAGCCCCGGGACTAGTGGGTACAATGAGCAGTTCTTC.